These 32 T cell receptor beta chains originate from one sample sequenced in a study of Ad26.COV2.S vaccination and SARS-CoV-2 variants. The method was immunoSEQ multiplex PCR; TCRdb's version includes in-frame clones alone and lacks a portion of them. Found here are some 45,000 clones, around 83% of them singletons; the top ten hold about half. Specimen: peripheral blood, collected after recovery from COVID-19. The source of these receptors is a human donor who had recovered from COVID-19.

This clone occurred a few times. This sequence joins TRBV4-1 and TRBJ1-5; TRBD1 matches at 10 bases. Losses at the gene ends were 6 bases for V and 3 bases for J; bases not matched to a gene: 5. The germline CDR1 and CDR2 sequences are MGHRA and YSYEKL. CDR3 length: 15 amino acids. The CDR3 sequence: CASRGGTGDNQPQHF. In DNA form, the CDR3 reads TGCGCCAGCAGGGGGGGGACAGGGGACAATCAGCCCCAGCATTTT.

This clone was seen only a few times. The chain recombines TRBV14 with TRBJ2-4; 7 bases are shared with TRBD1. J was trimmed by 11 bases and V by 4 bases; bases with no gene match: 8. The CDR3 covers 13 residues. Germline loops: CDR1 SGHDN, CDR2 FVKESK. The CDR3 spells CASSLGTVQFQYF. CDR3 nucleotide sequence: TGTGCCAGCAGCCTCGGGACAGTGCAATTTCAGTACTTC.

The CDR3 DNA follows: TGTGCCAGCAGCTTGTTCGGGGGGTCGAACACTGAAGCTTTCTTT. Amino acid sequence: CASSLFGGSNTEAFF. This chain connects TRBV5-5 to TRBJ1-1; tentative D call: TRBD1 (5 bases). Trimming shortened V by 1 base and J by 1 base, and 11 bases separated the two germline ends. Per the germline V gene, CDR1 is SGHKS and CDR2 is YYEKEE (reference sequence). The CDR3 runs 15 residues.

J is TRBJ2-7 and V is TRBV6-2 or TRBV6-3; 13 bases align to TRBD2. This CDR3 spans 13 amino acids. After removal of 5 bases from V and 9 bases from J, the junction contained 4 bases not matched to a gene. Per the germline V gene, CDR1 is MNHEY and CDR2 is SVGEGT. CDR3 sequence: CASSTGTSGVQYV. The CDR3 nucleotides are TGTGCCAGCAGTACCGGGACTAGCGGGGTGCAGTACGTC.

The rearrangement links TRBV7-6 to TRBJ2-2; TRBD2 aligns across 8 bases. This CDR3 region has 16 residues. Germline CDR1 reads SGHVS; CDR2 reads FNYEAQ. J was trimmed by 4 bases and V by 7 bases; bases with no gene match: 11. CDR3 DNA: TGTGCCAGCACCCGGGGGGGGGAGCTGAGCACCGGGGAGCTGTTTTTT. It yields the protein CASTRGGELSTGELFF.

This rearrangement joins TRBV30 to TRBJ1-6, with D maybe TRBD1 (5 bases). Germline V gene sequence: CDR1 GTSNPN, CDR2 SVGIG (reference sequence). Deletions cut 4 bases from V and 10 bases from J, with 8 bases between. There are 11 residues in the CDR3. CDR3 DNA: TGTGCCTGGACCACAGGATCACCCCTCCACTTT. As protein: CAWTTGSPLHF.

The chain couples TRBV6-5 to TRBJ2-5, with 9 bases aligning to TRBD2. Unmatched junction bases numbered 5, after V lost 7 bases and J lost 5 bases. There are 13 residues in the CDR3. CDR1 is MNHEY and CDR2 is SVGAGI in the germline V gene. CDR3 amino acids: CASTSGRWETQYF. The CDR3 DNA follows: TGTGCCAGCACCAGCGGGAGGTGGGAGACCCAGTACTTC.

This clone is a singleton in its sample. This chain's CDR3 is CASTQGVKVSVTEAFF. The CDR3 coding sequence is TGTGCCAGCACCCAAGGGGTCAAGGTCTCGGTGACTGAAGCTTTCTTT. The chain joins TRBV21-1 to TRBJ1-1; the D call in the table, TRBD1, was not verified against the DNA. TRBV21-1 is classified as a pseudogene. The CDR3 sequence is 16 residues long.

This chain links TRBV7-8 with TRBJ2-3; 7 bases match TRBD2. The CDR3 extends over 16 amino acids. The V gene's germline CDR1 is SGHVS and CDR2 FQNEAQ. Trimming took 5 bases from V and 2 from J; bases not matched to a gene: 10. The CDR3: CASSQRPSGYTDTQYF. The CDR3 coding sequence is TGTGCCAGCAGCCAAAGGCCTAGCGGCTACACAGATACGCAGTATTTT. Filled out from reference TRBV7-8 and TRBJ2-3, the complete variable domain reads GAGVSQSPRYKVAKRGQDVALRCDPISGHVSLFWYQQALGQGPEFLTYFQNEAQLDKSGLPSDRFFAERPEGSVSTLKIQRTQQEDSAVYLCASSQRPSGYTDTQYFGPGTRLTVL.

The chain's CDR3 is CSASGQETQYF. The CDR3 DNA is TGCAGTGCTAGCGGCCAAGAGACCCAGTACTTC. The genes are TRBV20-1 and TRBJ2-5; D is unclear. Germline CDR1 reads DFQATT; CDR2 reads SNEGSKA (reference sequence). Trimming took off 3 bases at V and 1 base at J, with 3 bases between the two ends. The CDR3 length is 11 residues.

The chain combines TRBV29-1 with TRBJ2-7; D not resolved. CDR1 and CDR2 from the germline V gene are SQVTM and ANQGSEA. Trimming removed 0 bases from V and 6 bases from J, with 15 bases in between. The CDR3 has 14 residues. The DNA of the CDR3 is TGCAGCGTTGAAGAACCCACGTTCAGAACCGAGCAGTACTTC. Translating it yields CSVEEPTFRTEQYF.

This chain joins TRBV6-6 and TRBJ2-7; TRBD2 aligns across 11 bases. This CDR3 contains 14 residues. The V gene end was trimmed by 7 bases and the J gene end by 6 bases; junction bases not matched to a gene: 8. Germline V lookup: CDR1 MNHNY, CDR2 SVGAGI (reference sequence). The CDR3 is CASTPTGTSGEQYF. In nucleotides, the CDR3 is TGTGCCAGCACCCCTACCGGGACTAGCGGCGAGCAGTACTTC.

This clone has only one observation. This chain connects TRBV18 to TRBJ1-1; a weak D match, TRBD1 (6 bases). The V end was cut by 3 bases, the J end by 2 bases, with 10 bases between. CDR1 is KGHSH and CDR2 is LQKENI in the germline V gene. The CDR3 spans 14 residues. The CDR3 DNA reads TGTGCCAGCTCACCTGGACAGAGTAACACTGAAGCTTTCTTT. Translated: CASSPGQSNTEAFF.

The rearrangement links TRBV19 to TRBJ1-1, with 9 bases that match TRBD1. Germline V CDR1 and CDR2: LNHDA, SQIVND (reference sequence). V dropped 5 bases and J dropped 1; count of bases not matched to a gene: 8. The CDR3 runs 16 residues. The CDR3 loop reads CASSPGQGGRNTEAFF. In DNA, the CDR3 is TGTGCCAGTAGTCCGGGACAGGGAGGGAGGAACACTGAAGCTTTCTTT. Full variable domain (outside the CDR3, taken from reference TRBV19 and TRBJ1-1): DGGITQSPKYLFRKEGQNVTLSCEQNLNHDAMYWYRQDPGQGLRLIYYSQIVNDFQKGDIAEGYSVSREKKESFPLTVTSAQKNPTAFYLCASSPGQGGRNTEAFFGQGTRLTVV.

CDR3 DNA sequence: TGTGCCAGCAGCTTAGTCGACGCGGGAAGGGATACGCAGTATTTT. It specifies CASSLVDAGRDTQYF. J is TRBJ2-3 and V is TRBV7-2; perhaps TRBD2 as D (6 bases). The germline V gene encodes CDR1 SGHTA and CDR2 FQGNSA. V lost 1 base to trimming and J lost 6 bases, with 14 bases between them. This CDR3 is built from 15 residues.

The CDR3 nucleotides are TGTGCCAGCAGCTTCGGGACAGGTAACACTGAAGCTTTCTTT. Protein sequence: CASSFGTGNTEAFF. The chain links TRBV9 to TRBJ1-1, with 8 bases fitting TRBD1. The CDR3 runs to 14 residues. CDR1 is SGDLS and CDR2 is YYNGEE in the germline V gene. J was trimmed by 2 bases and V by 4 bases; bases with no gene match: 4.

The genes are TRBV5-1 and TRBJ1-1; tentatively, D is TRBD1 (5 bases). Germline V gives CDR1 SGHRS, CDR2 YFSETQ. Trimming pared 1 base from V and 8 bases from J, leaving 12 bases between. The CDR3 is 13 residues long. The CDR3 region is CASSLQGTVEAFF. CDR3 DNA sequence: TGCGCCAGCAGCTTGCAGGGTACAGTAGAAGCTTTCTTT.

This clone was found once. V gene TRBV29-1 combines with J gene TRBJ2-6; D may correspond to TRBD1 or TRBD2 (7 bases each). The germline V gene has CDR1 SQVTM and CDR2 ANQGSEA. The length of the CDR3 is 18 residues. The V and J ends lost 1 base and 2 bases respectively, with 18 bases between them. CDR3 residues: CSVEVLHQGGAGANVLTF. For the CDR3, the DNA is TGCAGCGTTGAAGTTCTCCACCAGGGGGGGGCTGGGGCCAACGTCCTGACTTTC. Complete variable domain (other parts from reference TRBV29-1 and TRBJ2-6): SAVISQKPSRDICQRGTSLTIQCQVDSQVTMMFWYRQQPGQSLTLIATANQGSEATYESGFVIDKFPISRPNLTFSTLTVSNMSPEDSSIYLCSVEVLHQGGAGANVLTFGAGSRLTVL.

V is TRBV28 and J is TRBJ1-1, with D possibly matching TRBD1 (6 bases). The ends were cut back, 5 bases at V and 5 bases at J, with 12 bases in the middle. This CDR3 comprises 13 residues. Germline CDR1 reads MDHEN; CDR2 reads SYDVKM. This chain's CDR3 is CASSTGLGTEAFF. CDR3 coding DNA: TGTGCCAGCAGTACAGGGTTGGGAACTGAAGCTTTCTTT.

The CDR3 bases are TGTGCCAGTAGTCGCCCCGGACAGGGGCGACCCTACGAGCAGTACTTC. Its protein product is CASSRPGQGRPYEQYF. The chain carries TRBV19 and TRBJ2-7, with 9 bases fitting TRBD1. The CDR3 length is 16 residues. In germline, CDR1 is LNHDA, CDR2 SQIVND (reference sequence). The V and J ends lost 5 bases and 2 bases, in that order; junction bases with no gene match: 10.

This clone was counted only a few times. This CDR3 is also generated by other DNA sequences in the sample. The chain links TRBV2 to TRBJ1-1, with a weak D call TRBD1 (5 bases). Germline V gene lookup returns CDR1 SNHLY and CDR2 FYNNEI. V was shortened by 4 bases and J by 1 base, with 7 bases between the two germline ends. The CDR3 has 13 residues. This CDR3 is CASSGDRNTEAFF. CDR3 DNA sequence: TGTGCCAGCAGTGGTGACAGGAACACTGAAGCTTTCTTT.

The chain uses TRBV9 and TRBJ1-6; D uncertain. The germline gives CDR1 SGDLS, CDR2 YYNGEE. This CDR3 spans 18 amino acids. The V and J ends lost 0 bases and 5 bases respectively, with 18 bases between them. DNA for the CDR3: TGTGCCAGCAGCGTAGGTCAAAATCGAAGACTACATAATTCACCCCTCCACTTT. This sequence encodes CASSVGQNRRLHNSPLHF.

For the CDR3, the DNA is TGTGCCAGCAGCCTCCGGACAGGGACGAGACAGCCCCAGCATTTT. This sequence encodes CASSLRTGTRQPQHF. This chain joins TRBV7-2 and TRBJ1-5; 8 positions agree with TRBD1. Trimming cost V 5 bases and J 7 bases; bases outside gene matches: 10. CDR1 is SGHTA and CDR2 is FQGNSA in the germline V gene. The CDR3 is made up of 15 amino acids. The full variable domain, its missing parts supplied by reference TRBV7-2 and TRBJ1-5, is GAGVSQSPSNKVTEKGKDVELRCDPISGHTALYWYRQSLGQGLEFLIYFQGNSAPDKSGLPSDRFSAERTGGSVSTLTIQRTQQEDSAVYLCASSLRTGTRQPQHFGDGTRLSIL.

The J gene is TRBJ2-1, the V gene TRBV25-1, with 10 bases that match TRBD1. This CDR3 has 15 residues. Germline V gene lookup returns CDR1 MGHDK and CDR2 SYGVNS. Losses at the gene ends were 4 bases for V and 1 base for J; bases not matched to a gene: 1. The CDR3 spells CASSGGQGSYNEQFF. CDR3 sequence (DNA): TGTGCCAGCAGTGGGGGACAGGGGTCCTACAATGAGCAGTTCTTC.

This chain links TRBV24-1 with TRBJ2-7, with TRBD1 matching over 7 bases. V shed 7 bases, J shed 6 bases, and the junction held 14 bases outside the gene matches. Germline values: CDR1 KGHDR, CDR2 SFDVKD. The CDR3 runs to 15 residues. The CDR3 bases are TGTGCCACCAGCCGTACAGGGGCACCCTCCAGCGAGCAGTACTTC. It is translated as CATSRTGAPSSEQYF.

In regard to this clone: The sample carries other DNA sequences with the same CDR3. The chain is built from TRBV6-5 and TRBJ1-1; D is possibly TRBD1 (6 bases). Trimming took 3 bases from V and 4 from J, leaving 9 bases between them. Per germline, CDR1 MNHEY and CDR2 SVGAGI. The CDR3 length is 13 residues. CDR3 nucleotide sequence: TGTGCCAGCAGTTATGGGGGGCCCACTGAAGCTTTCTTT. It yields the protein CASSYGGPTEAFF.

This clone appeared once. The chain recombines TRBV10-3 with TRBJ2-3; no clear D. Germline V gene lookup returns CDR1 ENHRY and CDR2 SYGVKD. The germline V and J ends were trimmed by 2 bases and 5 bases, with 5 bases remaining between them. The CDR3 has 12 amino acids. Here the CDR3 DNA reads TGTGCCATCAGTGAGAACCGAGATACGCAGTATTTT. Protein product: CAISENRDTQYF.

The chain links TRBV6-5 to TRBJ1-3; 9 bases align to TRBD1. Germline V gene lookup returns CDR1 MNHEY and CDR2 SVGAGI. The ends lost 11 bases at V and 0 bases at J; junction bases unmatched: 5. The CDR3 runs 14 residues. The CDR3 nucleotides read TGTGCCGGCGGACAGGGGAGCTCTGGAAACACCATATATTTT. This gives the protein CAGGQGSSGNTIYF.

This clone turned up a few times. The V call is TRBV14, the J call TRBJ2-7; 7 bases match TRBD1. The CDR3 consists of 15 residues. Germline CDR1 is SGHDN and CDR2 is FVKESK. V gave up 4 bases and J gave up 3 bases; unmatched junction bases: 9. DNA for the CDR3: TGTGCCAGCAGCCCTCTAGGGACAGCTCTCTACGAGCAGTACTTC. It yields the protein CASSPLGTALYEQYF.

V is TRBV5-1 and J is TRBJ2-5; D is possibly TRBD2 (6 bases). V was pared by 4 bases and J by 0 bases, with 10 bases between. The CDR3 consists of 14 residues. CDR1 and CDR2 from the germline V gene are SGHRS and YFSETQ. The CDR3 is CASSLTSYQETQYF. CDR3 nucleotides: TGCGCCAGCAGCCTCACTAGCTACCAAGAGACCCAGTACTTC.

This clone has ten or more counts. The CDR3 DNA sequence: TGTGCCAGCAGGGGAAAAGGTGGGACTGAAGCTTTCTTT. Protein sequence: CASRGKGGTEAFF. The chain uses TRBV11-3 and TRBJ1-1, with D unclear. V dropped 6 bases and J dropped 5 bases, with 13 bases sitting between them. Germline V lookup: CDR1 SGHNT, CDR2 YENEEA. CDR3 length equals 13 residues.

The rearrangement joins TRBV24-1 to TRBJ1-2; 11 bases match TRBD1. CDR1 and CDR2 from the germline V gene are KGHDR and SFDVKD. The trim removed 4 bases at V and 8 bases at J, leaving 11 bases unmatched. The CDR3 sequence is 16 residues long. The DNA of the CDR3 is TGTGCCACCAGTGACTCCGCGGTCGGGACAGGGGGAGGCTACACCTTC. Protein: CATSDSAVGTGGGYTF.